The T cell receptor beta chain under discussion was sequenced for a study of blood T cell repertoires in COVID-19 (TCRdb year 2020). About the investigation overall: Collaborator samples came from the United States, Italy and Spain and covered acute and convalescent phases of COVID-19. The prospective study material was composed of cDNA or gDNA derived from T cells, B-cell-depleted T cells, or PBMCs. The dataset comprised deeply sampled blood TCRbeta repertoires from subjects exposed to, actively infected with, or recovered from COVID-19. A freely available public database, intended as a resource for researchers studying the immune response to SARS-CoV-2, is where the repertoires were released. The samples were drawn from two sources: the first 160 participants of the ongoing ImmuneRACE study, and 1,254 subjects contributed by 6 global collaborators. Nearly every sample came with metadata listing a de-identified subject ID, COVID-19 status, age in years and sex. Where HLA class I and class II types were available, the types were taken from metadata supplied by the sample provider, not from assay-based typing.

A note on this clone: Which antigen it targets is not known. Base-call qualities are not available, and no considerably larger clone is one nucleotide away.

V trim: 5 bases; J trim: 2 bases; unmatched bases: 13. Including the terminal cysteine and phenylalanine, the CDR3 comprises 17 residues. Only the CDR3 DNA stays, 51 bases, in frame from base 1. The germline V gene provides CDR1 MNHEY and CDR2 SVGEGT. What the authors observed across the whole study: The quantity of clinical and demographic metadata differed by source and by participant and was supplied without curation.

At one collaborating source in Seattle, patients were enrolled during active infection and were followed longitudinally through the course of disease. The collaborating institutions used their own protocols to collect whole blood in K2EDTA tubes. For TCRbeta analysis, collaborators shipped samples in one of three forms: frozen whole blood, isolated PBMCs, or DNA extracted from either of those sample types. TCRbeta CDR3 regions were amplified from genomic DNA by means of the immunoSEQ Assay, a bias-controlled multiplex PCR. The authors processed their data as follows. Within the assay, amplification of reference gene primers was used to estimate how many nucleated cells each sample contained. To quantify the absolute abundance of each unique TCRbeta CDR3 rearrangement, sequence reads were collapsed and filtered. For each sample, productive Simpson clonality was calculated as the square root of Simpson's diversity index across productive rearrangements. The source is immuneACCESS, and TCRdb retained only in-frame sequences with V and J called. Part of the clones is not carried over; for the studies checked, unresolved V genes explain less than half of this, and the remainder is unexplained. V and J calls and clone size follow that table, whereas D and trimming were derived from the DNA. Recorded for this sample are under 300,000 clones; around 85% of them occurred a single time. Of the sample, roughly 1.5% falls within the top ten clones.

The chain links TRBV6-2 or TRBV6-3 with TRBJ2-3, and 7 junctional nucleotides match TRBD1. The sequence was collected from a human donor with COVID-19, enrolled during active disease. The donor label of this sample is uncertain. Sequencing was done on a sample of peripheral blood. The CDR3 loop reads CASSIDTGERSTDTQYF. The bases read TGTGCCAGCAGTATAGACACAGGGGAGAGATCCACAGATACGCAGTATTTT.